Presented here are 2 T cell receptor beta chains from one specimen sequenced in a study of blood T cell repertoires in COVID-19. Clones were sequenced by immunoSEQ multiplex PCR, and TCRdb holds only the in-frame ones, with some missing. The table lists under 95,000 clones, about 89% of them singletons. What was sequenced was peripheral blood. These receptor sequences come from a human donor with acute or convalescent COVID-19. The donor label of this sample is uncertain.

The V and J genes are TRBV9 and TRBJ2-5; 10 bases are shared with TRBD2. Per germline, CDR1 SGDLS and CDR2 YYNGEE. The CDR3 sequence is 15 residues long. V lost 3 bases to trimming and J lost 4 bases; unmatched junction nucleotides: 6. The DNA of the CDR3 is TGTGCCAGCAGCGCACTAGCGGGGCTTGGAGAGACCCAGTACTTC. This encodes CASSALAGLGETQYF.

The chain employs TRBV7-9 and TRBJ1-5, with 9 positions matching TRBD1. The CDR3 runs 21 residues. V lost 5 bases and J lost 4; bases outside the gene matches: 24. Germline V gene lookup returns CDR1 SEHNR and CDR2 FQNEAQ (reference sequence). For the CDR3, the DNA is TGTGCCAGCAGCATGGCCACACCGGGACAGGGAAGGGGGAAAGGGAATCAGCCCCAGCATTTT. This encodes CASSMATPGQGRGKGNQPQHF.